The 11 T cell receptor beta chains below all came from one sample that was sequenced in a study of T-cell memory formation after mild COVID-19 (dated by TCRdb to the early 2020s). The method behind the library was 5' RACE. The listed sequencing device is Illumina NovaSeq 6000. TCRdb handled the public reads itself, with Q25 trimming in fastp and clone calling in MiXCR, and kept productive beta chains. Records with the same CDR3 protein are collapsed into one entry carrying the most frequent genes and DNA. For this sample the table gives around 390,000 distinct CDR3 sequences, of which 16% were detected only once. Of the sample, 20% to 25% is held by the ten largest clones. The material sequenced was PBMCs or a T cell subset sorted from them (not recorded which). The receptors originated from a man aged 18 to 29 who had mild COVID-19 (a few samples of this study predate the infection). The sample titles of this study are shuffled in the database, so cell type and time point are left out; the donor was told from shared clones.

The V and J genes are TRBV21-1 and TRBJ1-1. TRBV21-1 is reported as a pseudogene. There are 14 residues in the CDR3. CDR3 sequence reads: CASSTQYKGTEAFF. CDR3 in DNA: TGTGCCAGCAGCACTCAGTACAAGGGCACTGAAGCTTTCTTT.

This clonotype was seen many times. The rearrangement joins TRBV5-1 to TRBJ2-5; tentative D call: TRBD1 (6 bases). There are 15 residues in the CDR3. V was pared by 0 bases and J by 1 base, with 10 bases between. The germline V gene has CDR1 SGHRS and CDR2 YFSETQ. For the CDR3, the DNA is TGCGCCAGCAGCTTGGGAGGGGGTCTCCAAGAGACCCAGTACTTC. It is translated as CASSLGGGLQETQYF.

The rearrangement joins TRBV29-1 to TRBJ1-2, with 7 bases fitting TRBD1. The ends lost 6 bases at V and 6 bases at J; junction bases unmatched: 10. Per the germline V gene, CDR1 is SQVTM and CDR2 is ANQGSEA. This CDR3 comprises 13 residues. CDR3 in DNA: TGCAGCGTCTACCCCAATGGACAGGATGGCTACACCTTC. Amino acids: CSVYPNGQDGYTF.

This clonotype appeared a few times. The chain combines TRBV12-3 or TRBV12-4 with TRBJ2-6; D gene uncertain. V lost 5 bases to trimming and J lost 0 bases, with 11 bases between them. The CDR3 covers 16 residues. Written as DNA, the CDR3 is TGTGCCAGCAGTCGGACGGAGAGCTCTGGGGCCAACGTCCTGACTTTC. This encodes CASSRTESSGANVLTF.

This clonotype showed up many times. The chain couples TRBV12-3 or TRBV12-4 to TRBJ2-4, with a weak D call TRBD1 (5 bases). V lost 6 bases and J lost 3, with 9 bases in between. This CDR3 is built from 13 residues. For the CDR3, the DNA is TGTGCCAGCAGCCAGGGAATCAAAAACATTCAGTACTTC. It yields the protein CASSQGIKNIQYF.

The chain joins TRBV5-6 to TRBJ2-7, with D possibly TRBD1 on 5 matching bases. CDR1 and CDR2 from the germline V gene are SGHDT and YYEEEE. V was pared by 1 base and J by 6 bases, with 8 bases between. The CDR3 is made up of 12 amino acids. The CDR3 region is CASSLLRAEQYF. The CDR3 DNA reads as TGTGCCAGCAGCTTGCTCAGGGCCGAGCAGTACTTC.

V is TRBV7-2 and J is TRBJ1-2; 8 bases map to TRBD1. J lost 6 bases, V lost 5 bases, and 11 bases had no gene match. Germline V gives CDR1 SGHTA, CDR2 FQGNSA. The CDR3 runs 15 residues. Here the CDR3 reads CASSLRTGKDNGYTF. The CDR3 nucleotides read TGTGCCAGCAGCCTACGGACAGGGAAGGATAATGGCTACACCTTC. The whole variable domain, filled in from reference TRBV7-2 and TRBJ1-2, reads GAGVSQSPSNKVTEKGKDVELRCDPISGHTALYWYRQSLGQGLEFLIYFQGNSAPDKSGLPSDRFSAERTGGSVSTLTIQRTQQEDSAVYLCASSLRTGKDNGYTFGSGTRLTVV.

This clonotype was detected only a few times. DNA of the CDR3: TGCAGTGCTAGACGACAACAAGAGACCCAGTACTTC. This sequence encodes CSARRQQETQYF. The chain employs TRBV20-1 and TRBJ2-5; D is unresolved. Germline-derived CDR1 and CDR2 are DFQATT and SNEGSKA (reference sequence). There are 12 residues in the CDR3. The V and J ends lost 2 bases and 2 bases respectively, with 6 bases between them.

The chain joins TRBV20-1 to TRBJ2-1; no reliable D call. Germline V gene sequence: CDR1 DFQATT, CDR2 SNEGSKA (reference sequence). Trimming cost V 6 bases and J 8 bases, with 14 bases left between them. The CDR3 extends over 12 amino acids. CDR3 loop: CSAIVAGDEQFF. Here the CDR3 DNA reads TGCAGTGCCATCGTAGCTGGGGATGAGCAGTTCTTC.

The CDR3 region is CASSLIPNTGELFF. The CDR3 DNA is TGTGCCAGCAGCCTTATACCGAACACCGGGGAGCTGTTTTTT. The chain recombines TRBV6-2 or TRBV6-3 with TRBJ2-2; no firm D call. Germline V CDR1 and CDR2: MNHEY, SVGEGT. The V end lost 6 bases, the J end lost 0 bases, and 8 bases lay between the germline ends. The CDR3 extends over 14 amino acids.

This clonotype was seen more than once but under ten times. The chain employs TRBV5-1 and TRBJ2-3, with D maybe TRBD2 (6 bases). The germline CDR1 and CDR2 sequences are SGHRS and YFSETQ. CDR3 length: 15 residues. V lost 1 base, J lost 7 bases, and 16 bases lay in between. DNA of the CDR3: TGCGCCAGCAGCTTGTTTGCGGGGTCCACGCATACGCAGTATTTT. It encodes CASSLFAGSTHTQYF.